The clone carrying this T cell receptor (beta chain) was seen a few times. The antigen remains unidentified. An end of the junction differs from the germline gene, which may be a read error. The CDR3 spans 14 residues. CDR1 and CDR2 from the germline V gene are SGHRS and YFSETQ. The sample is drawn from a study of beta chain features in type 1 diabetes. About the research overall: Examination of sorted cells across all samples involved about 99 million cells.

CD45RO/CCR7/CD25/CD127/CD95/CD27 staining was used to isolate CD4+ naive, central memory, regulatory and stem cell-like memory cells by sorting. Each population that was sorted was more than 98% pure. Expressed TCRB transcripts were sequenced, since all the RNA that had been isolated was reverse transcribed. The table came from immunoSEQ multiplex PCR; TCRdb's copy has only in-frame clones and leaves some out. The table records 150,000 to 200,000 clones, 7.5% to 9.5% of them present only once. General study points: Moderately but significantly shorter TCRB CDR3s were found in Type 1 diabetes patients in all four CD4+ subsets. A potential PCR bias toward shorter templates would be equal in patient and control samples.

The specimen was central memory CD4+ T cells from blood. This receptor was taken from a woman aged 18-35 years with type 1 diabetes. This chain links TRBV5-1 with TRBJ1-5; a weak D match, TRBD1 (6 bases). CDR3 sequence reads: CASSFGQLNQPQHF. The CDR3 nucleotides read TGTGCCAGCAGCTTTGGACAGCTTAATCAGCCCCAGCATTTT.